Ten or more counts support the clone carrying this T cell receptor beta chain. The antigen remains undetermined. Germline V gene lookup returns CDR1 GTSNPN and CDR2 SVGIG (reference sequence). The length of the CDR3 is 15 residues. The ends lost 0 bases at V and 3 bases at J; junction bases unmatched: 1. The source of the sample is a study of T cells in Graves' hyperthyroidism and ophthalmopathy. Based on clinical symptoms, serum thyroxine and TRAb, thyroid ultrasound and orbital computed tomography, diagnoses were reached. TCR beta CDR3 sequences were amplified from RNA transcripts. TCR CDR3 underwent first-round RT-PCR with the HTBI primer set. One entry per CDR3 protein, called by TCRdb with MiXCR from the multiplex PCR reads. The sample has 350,000 or so distinct CDR3 sequences; around 18% are singletons. Broader study findings: A model using 13 V-J features told ophthalmopathy apart from stable hyperthyroidism.

V and J are TRBV30 and TRBJ2-2; 10 bases are a match to TRBD2. This clonotype was obtained from a woman aged 40-49 years with Graves' ophthalmopathy. Material: blood. CDR3 coding DNA: TGTGCCTGGAGTGTAGCGGGAGGGCACACCGGGGAGCTGTTTTTT. Translating it yields CAWSVAGGHTGELFF. The full variable domain, rest sourced from reference TRBV30 and TRBJ2-2, is SQTIHQWPATLVQPVGSPLSLECTVEGTSNPNLYWYRQAAGRGLQLLFYSVGIGQISSEVPQNLSASRPQDRQFILSSKKLLLSDSGFYLCAWSVAGGHTGELFFGEGSRLTVL.